What follows are 14 T cell receptor beta chains derived from one specimen sequenced in a study of CD8 T cells in Susac syndrome. The authors reverse transcribed roughly 0.5 to 1 ug RNA with random hexamers. TCRdb independently ran MiXCR on the immunoSEQ multiplex PCR reads; one entry per CDR3 protein. The table has some 200,000 distinct CDR3 sequences, more than 85% seen once. The material sequenced was CD8+ T cells from PBMCs. The receptors were sampled from a human donor with multiple sclerosis.

The chain couples TRBV29-1 to TRBJ2-2; D not resolved. V was clipped by 6 bases and J by 2 bases, with 10 bases between them. The CDR3 contains 13 residues. The germline gives CDR1 SQVTM, CDR2 ANQGSEA. DNA for the CDR3: TGCAGCGTAGGTGACCCAAACACCGGGGAGCTGTTTTTT. Its protein product is CSVGDPNTGELFF.

This chain joins TRBV27 and TRBJ2-1, with 12 bases fitting TRBD2. Germline assignment: CDR1 MNHEY and CDR2 SMNVEV (reference sequence). The CDR3 runs 16 residues. After removal of 4 bases from V and 5 bases from J, the junction contained 6 bases not matched to a gene. Written as DNA, the CDR3 is TGTGCCAGCAGTTCCCTAGCGGGAGGGTTCGACAATGAGCAGTTCTTC. Its translation is CASSSLAGGFDNEQFF.

The chain combines TRBV27 with TRBJ2-7; 14 nucleotides line up with TRBD2. The CDR3 totals 17 residues. J lost 4 bases, V lost 6 bases, and 11 bases had no gene match. Germline assignment: CDR1 MNHEY and CDR2 SMNVEV (reference sequence). CDR3 nucleotides: TGTGCCAGCAGACGAGGGACTAGCGGGAGCGATGGATACGAGCAGTACTTC. This gives the protein CASRRGTSGSDGYEQYF.

The chain combines TRBV6-1 with TRBJ2-4; 9 bases line up with TRBD1. The CDR3 sequence is 19 residues long. CDR1 and CDR2 (germline): MNHNS, SASEGT. Trimming removed 5 bases from V and 0 bases from J; junction bases left unmatched: 14. CDR3 loop: CASSKSDRDRDRAKNIQYF. The CDR3 DNA follows: TGTGCCAGCAGTAAATCCGACCGGGACAGGGACCGAGCCAAAAACATTCAGTACTTC.

This chain connects TRBV7-9 to TRBJ2-5, with TRBD1 matching over 8 bases. The V segment lost 5 bases and the J segment 1 base; nucleotides outside the gene matches: 9. Germline V gene lookup returns CDR1 SEHNR and CDR2 FQNEAQ (reference sequence). The CDR3 has 16 amino acids. In DNA, the CDR3 is TGTGCCAGCAGCCTCCAGAACAGGGGGGCCCAAGAGACCCAGTACTTC. Its protein product is CASSLQNRGAQETQYF.

This clonotype was seen just once. The rearrangement joins TRBV14 to TRBJ1-1; D remains unclear. Germline V CDR1 and CDR2: SGHDN, FVKESK. The germline V and J ends were trimmed by 1 base and 1 base, with 7 bases remaining between them. The CDR3 sequence is 14 residues long. The CDR3: CASSQVKTNTEAFF. DNA for the CDR3: TGTGCCAGCAGCCAAGTAAAGACGAACACTGAAGCTTTCTTT.

The CDR3 DNA follows: TGTGCCAGCACCCTTGGAGTTTCGTATGAGCAGTTCTTC. This sequence encodes CASTLGVSYEQFF. The chain is built from TRBV11-2 and TRBJ2-1; D gene ambiguous. Germline V gene sequence: CDR1 SGHAT, CDR2 FQNNGV. V lost 7 bases and J lost 8, with 15 bases in between. The CDR3 contains 13 residues.

V usage is TRBV11-2 and J usage is TRBJ2-2, with D unresolved. Germline V lookup: CDR1 SGHAT, CDR2 FQNNGV. Trimming stripped 5 bases from V and 9 bases from J, with 19 bases between. The CDR3 sequence is 15 residues long. CDR3: CASSVTVEIWWELFF. The CDR3 DNA sequence: TGTGCCAGCAGCGTAACGGTGGAAATATGGTGGGAGCTGTTTTTT.

This CDR3 is CASSQGLRVTGELFF. CDR3 DNA: TGCGCCAGCAGCCAAGGCCTCAGGGTCACCGGGGAGCTGTTTTTT. The chain recombines TRBV4-3 with TRBJ2-2, with D tentatively TRBD1 (5 bases). There are 15 residues in the CDR3. CDR1 is LGHNA, CDR2 YSLEER, per germline. V lost 1 base to trimming and J lost 4 bases, with 10 bases between them.

The chain combines TRBV4-1 with TRBJ2-1; a weak D match, TRBD2 (5 bases). This CDR3 spans 15 amino acids. Germline V gene data show CDR1 as MGHRA and CDR2 as YSYEKL. Between the trimmed V and J ends, which lost 1 base and 0 bases, there was a span of 7 bases. The CDR3 loop is CASSQVASSYNEQFF. CDR3 DNA sequence: TGCGCCAGCAGCCAAGTAGCGAGCTCCTACAATGAGCAGTTCTTC.

The genes are TRBV9 and TRBJ2-2; 8 nucleotides align to TRBD2. CDR1 SGDLS and CDR2 YYNGEE come from the germline V gene. V gave up 6 bases and J gave up 5 bases; unmatched junction bases: 6. The CDR3 runs 14 residues. CDR3 region: CASTSGGETGELFF. CDR3 DNA: TGTGCCAGCACCTCCGGGGGGGAGACCGGGGAGCTGTTTTTT.

The V and J genes are TRBV7-9 and TRBJ2-7; D tentatively reads TRBD1 or TRBD2 (6 bases each). Per the germline V gene, CDR1 is SEHNR and CDR2 is FQNEAQ (reference sequence). V gave up 6 bases and J gave up 7 bases, with 16 bases separating them. The CDR3 has 13 residues. The CDR3 here is CASSLQGGQEQYF. The CDR3, as DNA: TGTGCCAGCAGTTTACAAGGGGGGCAAGAGCAGTACTTC.

The chain combines TRBV27 with TRBJ2-3, with 9 bases aligning to TRBD2. The CDR3 covers 17 residues. CDR1 is MNHEY and CDR2 is SMNVEV in the germline V gene (reference sequence). V gave up 3 bases and J gave up 5 bases; unmatched junction bases: 12. The CDR3 is CASSFGGLAGPQDTQYF. CDR3 coding DNA: TGTGCCAGCAGTTTTGGGGGACTAGCTGGCCCCCAAGATACGCAGTATTTT.

V and J are TRBV7-9 and TRBJ2-5, with no clear D. V was pared by 8 bases and J by 0 bases, with 13 bases between. Germline values: CDR1 SEHNR, CDR2 FQNEAQ (reference sequence). The CDR3 runs to 14 residues. The CDR3 DNA reads as TGTGCCAGCGACCCCCGGAACCACCAAGAGACCCAGTACTTC. Its protein product is CASDPRNHQETQYF.